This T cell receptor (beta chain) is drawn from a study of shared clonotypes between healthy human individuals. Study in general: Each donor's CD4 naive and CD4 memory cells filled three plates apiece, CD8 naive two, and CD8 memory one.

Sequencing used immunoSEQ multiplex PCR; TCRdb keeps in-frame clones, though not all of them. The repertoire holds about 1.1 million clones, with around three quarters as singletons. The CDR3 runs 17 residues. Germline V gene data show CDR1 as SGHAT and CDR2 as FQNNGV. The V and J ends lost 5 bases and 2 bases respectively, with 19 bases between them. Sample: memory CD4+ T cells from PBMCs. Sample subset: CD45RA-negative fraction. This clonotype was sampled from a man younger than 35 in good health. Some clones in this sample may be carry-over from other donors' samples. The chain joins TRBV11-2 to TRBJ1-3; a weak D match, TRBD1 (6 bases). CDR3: CASSVYPGTYTGNTIYF. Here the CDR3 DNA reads TGTGCCAGCAGCGTTTACCCCGGGACATATACTGGAAACACCATATATTTT.